What follows are 8 T cell receptor beta chains derived from one specimen sequenced in a study of blood T cell repertoires in COVID-19. Clones were sequenced by immunoSEQ multiplex PCR, and TCRdb holds only the in-frame ones, with some missing. The data show 300,000 to 400,000 clones, with 88% seen just once and 5.5% to 7.5% held by the top ten. The sequencing input was peripheral blood. Receptor source: a woman between 65 and 79 years old with COVID-19, enrolled during active disease.

V and J are TRBV28 and TRBJ2-1, with TRBD1 identical over 8 bases. The CDR3 has 15 residues. Germline CDR1 and CDR2: MDHEN and SYDVKM. V lost 4 bases, J lost 7 bases, and 9 bases stayed unmatched. The CDR3: CASSSDRESGNEQFF. In DNA, the CDR3 is TGTGCCAGCAGTTCGGACAGGGAAAGTGGGAATGAGCAGTTCTTC.

The rearrangement uses TRBV27 and TRBJ1-1; 10 nucleotides line up with TRBD1. CDR3 size: 16 residues. Germline CDR1 and CDR2: MNHEY and SMNVEV (reference sequence). Germline trimming cut 2 bases from V and 0 bases from J; bases unmatched to any gene: 3. The CDR3 loop is CASSLRQGAMNTEAFF. The CDR3 nucleotides read TGTGCCAGCAGTTTACGACAGGGGGCGATGAACACTGAAGCTTTCTTT.

The V gene is TRBV4-3, the J gene TRBJ2-4, with TRBD1 matching 9 bases. Looked up from germline, CDR1 is LGHNA and CDR2 is YSLEER. This CDR3 region has 18 residues. The ends lost 0 bases at V and 0 bases at J; junction bases unmatched: 6. CDR3 DNA: TGCGCCAGCAGCCAAGAGGACAGGGGAACCCCAGCCAAAAACATTCAGTACTTC. It codes for CASSQEDRGTPAKNIQYF.

This clone has just a few counts. The V gene is TRBV19, the J gene TRBJ1-1; perhaps TRBD1 as D (6 bases). Germline V lookup: CDR1 LNHDA, CDR2 SQIVND (reference sequence). V was cut by 7 bases and J by 5 bases, with 20 bases left in between. CDR3 size: 15 residues. In nucleotides, the CDR3 is TGTGCCAGTACCTCAAGTTGGGGGGGCGGAACTGAAGCTTTCTTT. Amino acid sequence: CASTSSWGGGTEAFF.

J is TRBJ2-7 and V is TRBV27; the D gene is possibly TRBD1 (6 bases). This CDR3 contains 13 residues. V was cut by 6 bases and J by 6 bases, with 15 bases left in between. CDR1 and CDR2 from the germline V gene are MNHEY and SMNVEV (reference sequence). Here the CDR3 reads CASRKGVGREQYF. CDR3 in DNA: TGTGCCAGCAGAAAGGGGGTCGGTCGCGAGCAGTACTTC.

This clone was counted between two and nine times. This chain joins TRBV20-1 and TRBJ1-2; the D is unclear. The CDR3 spans 11 residues. Germline loops: CDR1 DFQATT, CDR2 SNEGSKA (reference sequence). Trimming cost V 3 bases and J 4 bases, with 6 bases left between them. CDR3 DNA: TGCAGTGCTAGTGTCAGCTATGGCTACACCTTC. It translates to CSASVSYGYTF.

The rearrangement joins TRBV5-8 to TRBJ2-5, with 8 bases lining up with TRBD2. The CDR3 extends over 16 amino acids. Per germline, CDR1 SGHTS and CDR2 YDEGEE. V was clipped by 0 bases and J by 5 bases; unmatched bases: 9. CDR3 region: CASSLGQRGLQETQYF. CDR3 DNA: TGTGCCAGCAGCTTGGGTCAGCGGGGGCTCCAGGAGACCCAGTACTTC.

This chain connects TRBV5-4 to TRBJ1-3, with TRBD1 identical over 7 bases. The V segment lost 4 bases and the J segment 0 bases; nucleotides outside the gene matches: 4. Germline V gene data show CDR1 as SGHNT and CDR2 as YYREEE (reference sequence). This CDR3 is built from 15 residues. Written as DNA, the CDR3 is TGTGCCAGCAGCCCGGACAGGTCCTCTGGAAACACCATATATTTT. This codes for CASSPDRSSGNTIYF.